This entry lists 7 T cell receptor beta chains sequenced from one sample in a study of blood T cells in healthy people across ages. Sample-barcoded 5' priming and a J-beta primer mix drove a second PCR of roughly 7 to 11 cycles. TCRdb recomputed calls from the 5' RACE reads with MiXCR, one row per CDR3 protein. The table includes hundreds of thousands of distinct CDR3 sequences, 25% detected once. The sample was also linked to a second study, of T cells of mothers and their children.

The sample comprised blood. Receptors originate from a boy younger than 18 in good health.

The CDR3 bases are TGTGCCAGCAGCCTAGGCGAGATGGAGACCCAGTACTTC. Protein: CASSLGEMETQYF. V usage is TRBV5-5 and J usage is TRBJ2-1; D unclear. The DNA matches TRBJ2-5 better at its end, which makes the J call doubtful. The V gene's germline CDR1 is SGHKS and CDR2 YYEKEE (reference sequence). The CDR3 consists of 13 residues.

This chain uses TRBV11-1 with TRBJ2-5; 8 nucleotides align to TRBD1. The CDR3 has 14 residues. Looked up from germline, CDR1 is SGHAT and CDR2 is FQDESV (reference sequence). V was clipped by 5 bases and J by 4 bases; unmatched bases: 6. The CDR3 DNA reads as TGTGCCAGCAGCGTGGACAGGGAAGCAGAGACCCAGTACTTC. This translates into CASSVDREAETQYF.

The chain employs TRBV3-1 and TRBJ1-5; D is ambiguous. The CDR3 has 14 amino acids. Germline V gives CDR1 LGHDT, CDR2 YNNKEL (reference sequence). V dropped 0 bases and J dropped 6 bases, with 9 bases sitting between them. CDR3 bases: TGTGCCAGCAGCCAAGACGAATTAGGTCAGCCCCAGCATTTT. Its protein is CASSQDELGQPQHF.

This clonotype was counted between two and nine times. The chain has TRBV20-1 and TRBJ2-7; D is unresolved. CDR3 length: 11 amino acids. Germline V CDR1 and CDR2: DFQATT, SNEGSKA (reference sequence). The V gene lost 2 bases and the J gene lost 3 bases, with 5 bases spanning the gap. CDR3 sequence (DNA): TGCAGTGCTAGACCCAGCTACGAGCAGTACTTC. Translated, it gives CSARPSYEQYF.

The chain combines TRBV14 with TRBJ2-7; D unclear. Looked up from germline, CDR1 is SGHDN and CDR2 is FVKESK. The CDR3 is made up of 13 amino acids. Trimming left V 4 bases short and J 4 bases short, with 11 bases between. The CDR3 region has the DNA TGTGCCAGCAGCCTCATTTTAGGGTACGAGCAGTACTTC. It codes for CASSLILGYEQYF.

This clonotype turned up a few times. The chain recombines TRBV19 with TRBJ1-1; TRBD1 aligns across 7 bases. The V gene's germline CDR1 is LNHDA and CDR2 SQIVND (reference sequence). This CDR3 spans 14 amino acids. Trimming at V came to 2 bases and at J to 5 bases, leaving 5 bases not matched to a gene. The CDR3 here is CASSIKGARTEAFF. The CDR3, as DNA: TGTGCCAGTAGTATAAAGGGGGCGCGGACTGAAGCTTTCTTT.

The chain carries TRBV9 and TRBJ1-1; D uncertain. V was clipped by 4 bases and J by 3 bases, with 10 bases between them. The CDR3 has 13 residues. Germline CDR1 and CDR2: SGDLS and YYNGEE. The CDR3 sequence: CASSRGQYTEAFF. CDR3 DNA: TGTGCCAGCAGCCGGGGTCAATACACTGAAGCTTTCTTT.